This T cell receptor beta chain is from a study of shared T cell receptors in the human thymus. Using immunoSEQ multiplex PCR, the repertoire was profiled, and TCRdb retains in-frame clones only, with some absent. Of approximately 490,000 clones listed, approximately 80% are singletons. The V segment lost 2 bases and the J segment 7 bases; nucleotides outside the gene matches: 11. The germline V gene has CDR1 MDHEN and CDR2 SYDVKM. There are 15 residues in the CDR3. These data were also reused for a study on human thymus T cells. That paper states: Having surgery to correct congenital heart defects, healthy Finnish infants acted as the donors. Thymic resections from corrective heart surgery supplied the tissue. Repertoires sampled from thymus and blood appeared biased in V and J gene usage.

The sequence came from a boy in the first two years of life with a congenital heart defect. Sequencing was carried out using thymocytes. This sequence joins TRBV28 and TRBJ2-7, with 7 bases identical to TRBD1. In DNA form, the CDR3 reads TGTGCCAGCAGTTTACTGGCAGGGGGTACTTGGGAGCAGTACTTC. This translates into CASSLLAGGTWEQYF.